Detailed here is one T cell receptor (beta chain). No cognate antigen has been identified for it. It has no much larger one-base neighbor in the sample; base qualities were not kept. Other DNA variants within this sample encode the same CDR3. Library creation used the immunoSEQ multiplex PCR assay. The multiplex PCR relied on a mix of 60 forward primers for TCR Vbeta segments and 13 reverse primers for TCR Jbeta segments. Amplification of the CDR3 region of rearranged TCR beta genes was performed with a multiplex PCR assay on genomic DNA. The Illumina HiSeq System was used to sequence the amplified TCR beta libraries as 87-base-pair reads. The authors' analysis ran thus. A later analysis counted some 80 million unique TCR beta chains across the 666 repertoires, and around 12 million of these chains were shared by at least two donors. A nearest-neighbor algorithm error-corrected the raw reads and collapsed the reads into unique sequences, merging closely related sequences to remove PCR and sequencing errors. CDR3 sequences were aligned to IMGT reference sequences to assign V, D and J gene segments. For a sequence to be retained, a match of at least six nucleotides to both a V gene segment and a J gene segment was required. Rearrangements were called productive when the CDR3 lacked stop codons and stayed in frame with V and J; all others were non-productive. CDR3 was defined according to IMGT convention as the region running from the second conserved V-encoded cysteine to the conserved J-encoded phenylalanine. In an earlier analysis of some 550 of the donors, sequences lacking an unambiguous match to a single V gene segment were excluded. An earlier analysis of some 500 of the donors classified V segments as functional when productive rearrangements were above 56.7% and as segregating when the standard deviation between donors was above 5%. A statistical classification framework was developed to diagnose cytomegalovirus status using the catalog of TCR beta chain sequences. In a later analysis, TCR nucleotide sequences were compared against IMGT/GENE-DB human TR gene sequences so that V and J genes could be assigned. The TCRdist pipeline was used in a later analysis to assign CDR3 sequences and most-parsimonious VDJ recombination scenarios. A later analysis defined each TCR beta chain by its CDR3 amino acid sequence plus V-gene family, and excluded reads lacking a unique V-gene family. As a way to deal with suspected cross-contamination and a sequencing artifact, a later analysis dropped more than 500 nucleotide sequences that were highly shared and had low generation probability. For each public chain, a later analysis derived a clonal expansion index from normalized ranks of inferred template counts within each repertoire. Generation probabilities in a later analysis came from a VDJ recombination model fitted to out-of-frame rearrangements, and those results were checked against IGoR. A later analysis scored TCR-TCR, TCR-HLA and TCR-CMV co-occurrence with hypergeometric tests, applying a repertoire-size bias correction to TCR pairs. In a later analysis, false discovery rates were estimated by permuting HLA or CMV assignments 20 times. A later analysis grouped co-occurring TCRs with DBSCAN, adding TCRdist sequence similarity when clustering within HLA-allele-positive subsets. For co-occurrence clustering, repertoires with fewer than 30,000 or more than 120,000 public chains were excluded, along with about five repertoires with anomalous nucleotide sharing. Drawn from immuneACCESS, this table holds only the in-frame rearrangements with V and J called that TCRdb kept. Clones are partly lost; checked studies trace under half to an unresolved V gene and leave the rest unexplained. V and J calls and clone size follow that table, whereas D and trimming were derived from the DNA. Counted in this sample were some 200,000 clones; roughly 70% of them appeared once. The leading ten clones occupy 2.6% of the sample.

Reading from cysteine to phenylalanine, the CDR3 counts 13 amino acids. Just CDR3 DNA is preserved here, 39 bases in frame from base 1. The V and J ends are trimmed by 8 bases and 7 bases, leaving 15 bases between them. The germline V gene provides CDR1 MRHNA and CDR2 SNTAGT. The data are from a study of cytomegalovirus exposure and HLA in healthy donors (dated 2017 in TCRdb). About the study as a whole: In an earlier analysis of 550 to 750 of the donors, 250 to 350 Gb of sequence data and approximately 120 million unique TCR beta sequences from about 180 million T cells were reported. HLA typing included class I and class II loci at four-digit resolution. An earlier analysis of approximately 500 of the donors applied high-throughput TCR beta sequencing to assess whether each TCR beta V gene segment acted as functional or pseudogenic. The study aimed to test whether signatures of past pathogen exposure could be identified by cataloging public T cell receptors. Approximately 310 gigabases of sequencing data and tens of millions of unique TCR sequences were included in an early release covering about 600 HLA-typed donors. Donor age, sex, ethnicity and CMV serostatus were collected together with the repertoire data. All discovery cohort repertoires had been generated using a single sequencing platform. The genetic ancestry cluster associated with self-reported Caucasian donors included over 65% of the 398 genotyped donors. A separate validation cohort of some 130 different subjects was used in addition to the 666-subject first cohort. The study profiled the T cell repertoires of hundreds of subjects by immunosequencing and related them to cytomegalovirus serostatus. About five DR-DQ haplotypes were treated as single units for association and clustering because of strong linkage in the cohort. Across some 400 genotyped donors of the cohort, an average of about 240,000 unique TCR beta nucleotide sequences per donor were sequenced, and roughly a sixth of those sequences were non-productive. The study combined high-throughput TCR immunosequencing, statistical association of individual TCRs with disease status, and machine learning to predict cytomegalovirus infection status. A later genetic analysis took genome-wide SNP genotypes for about three fifths of the 666 donors and used that subset as a discovery cohort. To study patterns of TCR occurrence, a later analysis re-analyzed previously published TCR beta repertoires from 700 or so donors and added high-resolution HLA genotyping. The number of typed donors differed by locus: 629-630 for A, B, C, DRB1 and DQB1; approximately 540 for DQA1; about 600 for DPA1; and 400 to 480 for DPB1. In the later analysis, no new phenotypic data were used to find candidate immune exposures; instead, reliance was placed on TCR beta sequences and their occurrence across donors. General findings and caveats noted by the study authors: In vitro tests confirmed that a few of the cytomegalovirus-associated TCR beta chains recognize cytomegalovirus antigens. According to the authors, the approach could potentially be generalized to other disease states and immunological phenotypes. Specific HLA alleles were associated with 15,000 to 20,000 TCR beta sequences at a false discovery rate of 0.05 in a later analysis. A later analysis reported that several top co-occurrence clusters appeared linked to parvovirus B19, influenza, CMV and Epstein-Barr virus. Strong co-occurrence of HLA alleles, especially DR and DQ, made assigning TCR associations to individual alleles difficult. Roughly uniform sequencing depth across donors was assumed in presence/absence analyses, although this assumption may not hold. In a later analysis, the rate of TCR association differed among HLA loci, with DRB1 alleles having the most associated TCRs and HLA-C alleles having the fewest. In a later analysis, HLA-associated TCR beta chains showed more clonal expansion and lower generation probabilities than non-associated chains that were equally common. A total of 164 TCR beta chains were listed by the study as associated with cytomegalovirus. The classifier was reported to diagnose cytomegalovirus status with high specificity and sensitivity in both the original cohort and the validation cohort. Correlated functional status among segregating V segments might reflect linkage disequilibrium, but an unknown experimental factor could not be ruled out. An earlier analysis of 587 of the donors showed that most TCR beta V segments appeared in productive rearrangements either about 87% or about 30% of the time, which broadly matched IMGT annotations. Across donors, most TCR sequences were observed very rarely, whereas some public TCRs were present in many individuals. A cluster of highly shared sequence variants was judged likely to be a technical artifact of the sequencing pipeline. Because HLA typing was unavailable for some donors at each locus, only the typed subset was used in association tests. The earlier analysis of around 600 of the donors excluded about 16 rarely observed V segments, including chromosome 9 orphons, because counts were too low. V-gene and J-gene trimming of TCR beta chains was associated with a missense DCLRE1C variant in a later genetic analysis, and the association was replicated in an independent cohort. In a later genetic analysis, fewer N-insertions in productive TCRs were reported among donors in an Asian-associated ancestry cluster than the approximately 670-donor mean. The 87-base-pair reads could not distinguish some IMGT-functional V segments, including TRBV6-2 and TRBV6-3, so those segments were excluded. In a later analysis, most CMV-associated TCR beta chains were found to appear HLA-restricted, with HLA associations seemingly driven largely by CMV exposure. In this cohort, only TCR beta chains were sequenced, and detectable features were limited by the absence of alpha or paired-chain data. A further reported finding was that TCR beta sequences accurately predicted the HLA-A and HLA-B alleles for most subjects in the first cohort. The only immune exposure information available for the cohort was CMV serostatus.

In total, roughly 670 healthy bone marrow donors made up the cohort. All cohort members were sampled while nominally healthy, although unrecorded immune exposures were likely present. The donor was CMV seropositive and was included in the group of 289 seropositive cohort members. Each donor provided a peripheral blood sample, and peripheral blood mononuclear cells were used for TCR beta sequencing. Genomic DNA extraction from the blood cell samples was performed with the Qiagen DNeasy Blood Extraction Kit. The chain is assembled from TRBV6-4 and TRBJ1-5; the best D guess is TRBD1, with 5 bases matching. This TCR was sampled from a man aged 40-49 years in good health and CMV-seropositive. The source material was PBMCs. DNA sequence: TGTGCCAGCTCCCCGGAGGAGGGGCAGCCCCAGCATTTT. Translated, it gives CASSPEEGQPQHF.